Each of the 5 T cell receptor beta chains below was sequenced from the same sample in a study of tumor-infiltrating lymphocytes in localized non-small cell lung cancer. Profiling relied on immunoSEQ multiplex PCR, and the TCRdb table lists in-frame clones only, not all of them. The sample lists roughly 9,900 clones, 63% occurring once. Sequenced input: lung tumor tissue. These receptors all stem from a human donor with non-small cell lung cancer.

This clone came up a few times. The chain couples TRBV19 to TRBJ1-1, with TRBD1 matching over 8 bases. From germline, CDR1 is LNHDA and CDR2 SQIVND (reference sequence). V dropped 9 bases and J dropped 0; count of bases not matched to a gene: 6. This CDR3 has 14 residues. The CDR3 DNA is TGTGCCAGCTCAGGGGGCGTACTGAACACTGAAGCTTTCTTT. It codes for CASSGGVLNTEAFF.

Judged by abundance, this clone is medium-sized. V gene TRBV5-4 combines with J gene TRBJ1-1, with a possible D match to TRBD1 (5 bases). The germline V gene has CDR1 SGHNT and CDR2 YYREEE (reference sequence). Trimming shortened V by 4 bases and J by 0 bases, and 13 bases separated the two germline ends. The CDR3 is 15 amino acids. CDR3 bases: TGTGCCAGCAGCCCCCGGGGGAACATGAACACTGAAGCTTTCTTT. It translates to CASSPRGNMNTEAFF.

By share, this clone ranks as large. The V call is TRBV5-1, the J call TRBJ2-1; a weak D match, TRBD1 (6 bases). The CDR3 is 16 residues long. V lost 0 bases and J lost 9, with 19 bases in between. Germline CDR1 SGHRS, CDR2 YFSETQ. The DNA of the CDR3 is TGCGCCAGCAGCTTGGTGGGGGCGGCCCTTCTCACTGAGCAGTTCTTC. It is translated as CASSLVGAALLTEQFF.

The chain combines TRBV10-3 with TRBJ2-1; D call uncertain. The germline V gene encodes CDR1 ENHRY and CDR2 SYGVKD. V was pared by 0 bases and J by 12 bases, with 9 bases between. The CDR3 is 12 amino acids. The CDR3 reads CAISESATRQFF. The CDR3 coding sequence is TGTGCCATCAGTGAGTCGGCCACGCGGCAGTTCTTC.

This clone was seen more than once but under ten times. This sequence joins TRBV29-1 and TRBJ2-7, with 8 nucleotides matching TRBD1. The length of the CDR3 is 13 residues. The germline gives CDR1 SQVTM, CDR2 ANQGSEA. The CDR3 nucleotides read TGCAGTGCCGCTTCCCAGGGGGCCAACGAGCAGTACTTC. It encodes CSAASQGANEQYF.